Below, 11 T cell receptor beta chains from the same sample are listed, as sequenced in a study of blood T cell repertoires in COVID-19. TCRdb keeps only in-frame clones here, not all; method: immunoSEQ multiplex PCR. The table records a few hundred thousand clones, about nine tenths of them present only once. Sequencing was performed on PBMCs or T cells enriched from blood (not recorded which). All receptors derive from a young man who had recovered from COVID-19.

The chain links TRBV7-9 to TRBJ1-6; perhaps TRBD1 as D (5 bases). The germline V and J ends were trimmed by 1 base and 0 bases, with 10 bases remaining between them. The CDR3 has 17 residues. CDR1 is SEHNR, CDR2 FQNEAQ, per germline (reference sequence). DNA for the CDR3: TGTGCCAGCAGCTTAGGAAGACAGAGCTCCTATAATTCACCCCTCCACTTT. Protein sequence: CASSLGRQSSYNSPLHF.

V gene TRBV19 combines with J gene TRBJ1-1; no definite D call. V lost 9 bases and J 6 bases, leaving 8 bases between the germline ends. CDR3 size: 10 residues. CDR1 LNHDA and CDR2 SQIVND come from the germline V gene (reference sequence). Written as DNA, the CDR3 is TGTGCCAGGCTATTGGCTGAAGCTTTCTTT. This gives the protein CARLLAEAFF.

The chain employs TRBV3-1 (or the pseudogene TRBV3-2) and TRBJ1-5, with a possible D match to TRBD1 (5 bases). The CDR3 consists of 13 residues. The germline V gene encodes CDR1 LGHDT and CDR2 YNNKEL (reference sequence). V dropped 4 bases and J dropped 8 bases, with 12 bases sitting between them. CDR3 sequence reads: CASSRTGGEPQHF. The CDR3 nucleotides read TGTGCCAGCAGCCGAACGGGGGGGGAGCCCCAGCATTTT.

The chain links TRBV12-3 or TRBV12-4 to TRBJ1-1; D is possibly TRBD1 (5 bases). There are 13 residues in the CDR3. Here the CDR3 DNA reads TGTGCGAACTCTGCGACAGCGAACACTGAAGCTTTCTTT. Its translation is CANSATANTEAFF.

The chain links TRBV10-3 to TRBJ1-5, with 11 nucleotides matching TRBD1. The CDR3 has 16 residues. The V segment lost 3 bases and the J segment 6 bases; nucleotides outside the gene matches: 7. Germline V gives CDR1 ENHRY, CDR2 SYGVKD. The CDR3 coding sequence is TGTGCCATCAGTGATTGGACAGGGGGCTCCTTTCAGCCCCAGCATTTT. Residues: CAISDWTGGSFQPQHF.

This clone is medium-sized. Other DNA sequences of this sample code for an identical CDR3. The rearrangement uses TRBV6-1 and TRBJ2-1; 9 bases are shared with TRBD2. The CDR3 sequence is 15 residues long. Trimming at V came to 0 bases and at J to 6 bases, leaving 3 bases not matched to a gene. From germline, CDR1 is MNHNS and CDR2 SASEGT. CDR3 sequence (DNA): TGTGCCAGCAGTGAAGCGGCGGGGGGGCCCAATGAGCAGTTCTTC. Translating it yields CASSEAAGGPNEQFF.

V is TRBV7-2 and J is TRBJ2-1; TRBD2 is a possible D gene (5 bases). V was cut by 5 bases and J by 7 bases, with 15 bases left in between. The CDR3 is 14 residues long. Germline V gives CDR1 SGHTA, CDR2 FQGNSA. The CDR3 reads CASSPDSYRNEQFF. The CDR3 DNA is TGTGCCAGCAGCCCGGACTCTTACAGAAATGAGCAGTTCTTC. Full variable domain (missing parts from reference TRBV7-2 and TRBJ2-1): GAGVSQSPSNKVTEKGKDVELRCDPISGHTALYWYRQSLGQGLEFLIYFQGNSAPDKSGLPSDRFSAERTGGSVSTLTIQRTQQEDSAVYLCASSPDSYRNEQFFGPGTRLTVL.

The chain joins TRBV7-3 to TRBJ2-1, with 14 bases aligning to TRBD2. V dropped 5 bases and J dropped 7; count of bases not matched to a gene: 10. The CDR3 is made up of 17 amino acids. Germline V gene lookup returns CDR1 SGHTA and CDR2 FQGTGA. This CDR3 is CASSPGTSGSRRNEQFF. The CDR3 region has the DNA TGTGCCAGCAGCCCGGGGACTAGCGGGAGTCGTAGGAATGAGCAGTTCTTC.

The chain links TRBV11-2 to TRBJ1-6; 7 nucleotides agree with TRBD1. Germline V CDR1 and CDR2: SGHAT, FQNNGV. The V gene end was trimmed by 1 base and the J gene end by 7 bases; junction bases not matched to a gene: 4. The CDR3 spans 15 residues. The CDR3 nucleotides are TGTGCCAGCAGCTTAGGGCGACAGGGAAATTCACCCCTCCACTTT. It is translated as CASSLGRQGNSPLHF. Full variable domain (remainder filled in from reference TRBV11-2 and TRBJ1-6): EAGVAQSPRYKIIEKRQSVAFWCNPISGHATLYWYQQILGQGPKLLIQFQNNGVVDDSQLPKDRFSAERLKGVDSTLKIQPAKLEDSAVYLCASSLGRQGNSPLHFGNGTRLTVT.

The V gene is TRBV7-9, the J gene TRBJ1-2; D perhaps matches TRBD1 (6 bases). CDR3 length: 14 residues. V lost 1 base to trimming and J lost 3 bases, with 9 bases between them. Germline V gene data show CDR1 as SEHNR and CDR2 as FQNEAQ (reference sequence). The CDR3 is CASSLGAGDYGYTF. CDR3 DNA sequence: TGTGCCAGCAGCTTAGGGGCAGGGGACTATGGCTACACCTTC.

CDR3 protein: CASSVGQGNEKLFF. For the CDR3, the DNA is TGTGCCAGCAGCGTGGGACAGGGCAATGAAAAACTGTTTTTT. V is TRBV5-5 and J is TRBJ1-4, with 9 bases fitting TRBD1. J gave up 5 bases and V 4 bases, and 3 bases lay outside the gene matches. Per germline, CDR1 SGHKS and CDR2 YYEKEE (reference sequence). CDR3 size: 14 residues.